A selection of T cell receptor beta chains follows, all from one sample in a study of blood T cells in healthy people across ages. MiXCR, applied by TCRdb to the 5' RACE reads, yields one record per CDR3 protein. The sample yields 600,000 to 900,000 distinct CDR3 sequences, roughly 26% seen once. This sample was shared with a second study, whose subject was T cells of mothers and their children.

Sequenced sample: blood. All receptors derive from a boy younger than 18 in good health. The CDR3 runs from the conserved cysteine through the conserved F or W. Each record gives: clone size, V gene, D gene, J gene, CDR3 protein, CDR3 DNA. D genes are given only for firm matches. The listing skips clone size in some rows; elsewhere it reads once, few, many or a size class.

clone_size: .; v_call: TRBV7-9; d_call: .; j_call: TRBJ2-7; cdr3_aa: CASSFGTTSYEQYF; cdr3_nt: TGTGCCAGCAGCTTCGGCACTACGAGTTACGAGCAGTACTTC
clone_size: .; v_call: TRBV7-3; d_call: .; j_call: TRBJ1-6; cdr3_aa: CASRSDLESPLHF; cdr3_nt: TGTGCCAGCAGGAGCGATCTTGAGTCACCCCTCCACTTT
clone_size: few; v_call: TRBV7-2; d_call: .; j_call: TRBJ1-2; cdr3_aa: CASRQNRDSGGYTF; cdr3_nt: TGTGCCAGCAGACAGAACAGGGACTCCGGCGGCTACACCTTC
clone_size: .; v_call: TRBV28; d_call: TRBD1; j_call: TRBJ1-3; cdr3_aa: CASSLGGQSGNTIYF; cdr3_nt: TGTGCCAGCAGTCTTGGGGGACAGTCTGGAAACACCATATATTTT
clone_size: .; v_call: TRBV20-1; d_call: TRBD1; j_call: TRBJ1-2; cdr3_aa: CSASLTGADDGCTF; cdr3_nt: TGCAGTGCTTCCCTCACAGGGGCAGATGATGGCTGCACCTTC
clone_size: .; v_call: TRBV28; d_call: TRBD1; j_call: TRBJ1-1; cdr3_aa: CASSPTGGTTEAFF; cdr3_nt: TGTGCCAGCAGTCCAACAGGGGGTACCACTGAAGCTTTCTTT
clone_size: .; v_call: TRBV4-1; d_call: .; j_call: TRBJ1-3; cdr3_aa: CASSPRGGAGGNTIYF; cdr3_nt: TGCGCCAGCAGCCCTAGAGGGGGGGCCGGAGGAAACACCATATATTTT
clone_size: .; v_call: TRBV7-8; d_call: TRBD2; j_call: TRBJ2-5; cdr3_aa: CASSLGGGGLQQETQYF; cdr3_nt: TGTGCCAGCAGCTTAGGCGGGGGGGGTCTACAACAAGAGACCCAGTACTTC
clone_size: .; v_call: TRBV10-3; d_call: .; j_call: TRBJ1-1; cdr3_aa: CAIRDGMNTEAFF; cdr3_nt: TGTGCCATCAGGGACGGTATGAACACTGAAGCTTTCTTT
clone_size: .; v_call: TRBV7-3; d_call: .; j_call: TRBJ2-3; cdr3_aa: CASSLTSTQGFTDTQYF; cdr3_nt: TGTGCCAGCAGCTTAACTTCAACACAGGGCTTCACAGATACGCAGTATTTT
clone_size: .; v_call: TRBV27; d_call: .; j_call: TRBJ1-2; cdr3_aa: CASSDGGTYGYTF; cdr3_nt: TGTGCCAGCAGTGACGGAGGGACCTATGGCTACACCTTC
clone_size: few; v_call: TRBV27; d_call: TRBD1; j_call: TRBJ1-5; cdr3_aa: CASTSGTDSNQPQHF; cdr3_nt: TGTGCCAGCACCTCCGGGACAGATAGCAATCAGCCCCAGCATTTT
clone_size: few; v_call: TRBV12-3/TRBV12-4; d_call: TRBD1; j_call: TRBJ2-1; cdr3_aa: CASSQPGQGAQNEQFF; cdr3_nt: TGTGCCAGCAGTCAACCGGGACAGGGGGCGCAAAATGAGCAGTTCTTC
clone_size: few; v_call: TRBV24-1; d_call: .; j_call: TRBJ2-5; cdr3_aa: CATSDPRGTQETQYF; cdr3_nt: TGTGCCACCAGTGACCCCAGAGGGACCCAAGAGACCCAGTACTTC
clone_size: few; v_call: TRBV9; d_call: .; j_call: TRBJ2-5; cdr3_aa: CASSAPSRGKETQYF; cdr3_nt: TGTGCCAGCAGCGCTCCCTCCAGAGGGAAGGAGACCCAGTACTTC
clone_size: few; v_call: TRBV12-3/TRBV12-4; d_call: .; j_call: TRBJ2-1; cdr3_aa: CASSLRRPGNEQFF; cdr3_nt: TGTGCCAGCAGTTTACGGAGGCCAGGCAATGAGCAGTTCTTC
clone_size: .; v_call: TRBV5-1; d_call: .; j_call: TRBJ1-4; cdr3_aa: CASSQGLRNEKLFF; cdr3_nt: TGCGCCAGCAGCCAGGGCTTGAGAAATGAAAAACTGTTTTTT
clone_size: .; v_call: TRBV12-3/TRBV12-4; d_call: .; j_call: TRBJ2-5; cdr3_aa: CASSRPRGGGQQETQYF; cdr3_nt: TGTGCCAGCAGTCGCCCGCGAGGCGGGGGCCAACAAGAGACCCAGTACTTC
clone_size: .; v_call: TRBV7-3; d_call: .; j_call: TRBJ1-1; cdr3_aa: CASSLYGGSTEAFF; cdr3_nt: TGTGCCAGCAGCTTATATGGAGGATCCACTGAAGCTTTCTTT
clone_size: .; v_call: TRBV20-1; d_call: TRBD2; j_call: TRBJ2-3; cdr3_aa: CSALLAGAPTDTQYF; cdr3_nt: TGCAGTGCCTTACTAGCGGGGGCCCCCACAGATACGCAGTATTTT
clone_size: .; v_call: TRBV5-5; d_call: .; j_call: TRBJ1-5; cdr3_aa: CASSSFPTERNQPQHF; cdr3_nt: TGTGCCAGCAGTTCCTTCCCCACAGAACGTAATCAGCCCCAGCATTTT
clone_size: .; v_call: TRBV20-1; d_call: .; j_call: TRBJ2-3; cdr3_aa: CSHREGSGRTDTQYF; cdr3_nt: TGCAGCCACAGGGAGGGCTCGGGGAGGACAGATACGCAGTATTTT
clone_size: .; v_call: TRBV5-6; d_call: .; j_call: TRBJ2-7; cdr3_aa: CASSLVSATEQYF; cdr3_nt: TGTGCCAGCAGCTTGGTAAGCGCTACCGAGCAGTACTTC
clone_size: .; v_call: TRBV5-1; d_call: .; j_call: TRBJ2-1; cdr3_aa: CASSPNRLGDNEQFF; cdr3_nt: TGCGCCAGCAGCCCCAATCGGCTAGGGGACAATGAGCAGTTCTTC
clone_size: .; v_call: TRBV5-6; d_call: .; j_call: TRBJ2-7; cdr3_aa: CASSSSPLPYEQYF; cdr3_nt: TGTGCCAGCAGCAGTTCCCCCTTACCCTACGAGCAGTACTTC
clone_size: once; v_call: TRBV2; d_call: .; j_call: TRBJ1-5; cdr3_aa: CASSEEGSNLNQPQHF; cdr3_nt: TGTGCCAGCAGTGAAGAGGGCAGTAATCTCAATCAGCCCCAGCATTTT
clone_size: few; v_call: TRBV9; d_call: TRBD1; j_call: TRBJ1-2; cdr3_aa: CASSSSPRGLDYGYTF; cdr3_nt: TGTGCCAGCAGCTCATCCCCCAGGGGGCTAGACTATGGCTACACCTTC
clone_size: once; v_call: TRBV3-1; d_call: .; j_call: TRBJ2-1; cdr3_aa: CASSQVGTNEQFF; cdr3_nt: TGTGCCAGCAGCCAAGTGGGCACAAATGAGCAGTTCTTC
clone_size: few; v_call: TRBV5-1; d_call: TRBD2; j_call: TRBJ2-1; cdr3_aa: CASNVERGAEQFF; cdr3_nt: TGCGCCAGCAACGTGGAGCGGGGTGCTGAGCAGTTCTTC
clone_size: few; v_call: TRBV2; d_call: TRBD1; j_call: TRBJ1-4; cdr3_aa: CASRWTGTKLFF; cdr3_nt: TGTGCCAGCAGGTGGACAGGGACAAAACTGTTTTTT
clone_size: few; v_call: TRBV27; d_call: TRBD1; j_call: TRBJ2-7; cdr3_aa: CASSIYRGADEQYF; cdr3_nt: TGTGCCAGCAGTATTTACAGGGGGGCGGACGAGCAGTACTTC
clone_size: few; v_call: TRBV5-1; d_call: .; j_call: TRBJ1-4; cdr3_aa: CASGVGPNEKLFF; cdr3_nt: TGCGCCAGCGGGGTGGGACCTAATGAAAAACTGTTTTTT
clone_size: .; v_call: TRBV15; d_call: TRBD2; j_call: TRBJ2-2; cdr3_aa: CATSRERPERGRNTGELFF; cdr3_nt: TGTGCCACCAGCAGAGAGCGCCCCGAGCGGGGGAGGAACACCGGGGAGCTGTTTTTT
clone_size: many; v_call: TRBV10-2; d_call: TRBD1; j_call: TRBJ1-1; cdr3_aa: CASSRDRGTEAFF; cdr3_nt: TGCGCCAGCAGCCGGGACAGGGGAACTGAAGCTTTCTTT
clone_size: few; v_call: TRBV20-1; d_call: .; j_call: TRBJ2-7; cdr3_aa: CSARGWASDLYEQYF; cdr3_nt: TGCAGTGCTAGAGGTTGGGCATCCGACCTCTACGAGCAGTACTTC
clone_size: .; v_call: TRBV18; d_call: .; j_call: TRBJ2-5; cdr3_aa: CASSPPVTETQYF; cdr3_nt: TGTGCCAGCTCACCACCGGTTACAGAGACCCAGTACTTC
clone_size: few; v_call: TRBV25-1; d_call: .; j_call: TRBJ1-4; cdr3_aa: CASSFPGTLTNEKLFF; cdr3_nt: TGTGCCAGCAGTTTCCCCGGGACATTGACTAATGAAAAACTGTTTTTT
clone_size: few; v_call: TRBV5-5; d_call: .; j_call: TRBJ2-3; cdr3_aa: CASGSTNTDKTDTQYF; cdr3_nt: TGTGCCAGCGGATCGACGAATACGGACAAGACAGATACGCAGTATTTT
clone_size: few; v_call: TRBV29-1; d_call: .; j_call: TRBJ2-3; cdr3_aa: CSVSRDDPAQYF; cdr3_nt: TGCAGCGTCTCTAGAGACGATCCCGCGCAGTATTTT
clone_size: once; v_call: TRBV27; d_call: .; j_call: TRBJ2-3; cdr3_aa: CASSRALVPDTQYF; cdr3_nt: TGTGCCAGCAGCCGGGCCCTGGTTCCAGATACGCAGTATTTT
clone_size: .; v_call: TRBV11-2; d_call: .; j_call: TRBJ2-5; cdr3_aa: CASSLPGAGKTQYF; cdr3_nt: TGTGCCAGCAGCCTCCCGGGGGCGGGTAAGACCCAGTACTTC